Below, 11 T cell receptor beta chains from the same sample are listed, as sequenced in a study of blood T cell repertoires in COVID-19. Some clones are missing from TCRdb's copy, which holds only in-frame ones; the method was immunoSEQ multiplex PCR. The data contain around 390,000 clones, 87% of them singletons. The sequencing input was PBMCs or T cells enriched from blood (not recorded which). Receptors originate from a woman in her 50s who had recovered from COVID-19.

J is TRBJ1-6 and V is TRBV11-1, with D uncertain. This CDR3 spans 15 amino acids. V was clipped by 0 bases and J by 10 bases, with 13 bases between them. CDR1 and CDR2 (germline): SGHAT, FQDESV (reference sequence). The CDR3 nucleotides read TGTGCCAGCAGCTTAGCGCCACGCTCGGGGTCACCCCTCCACTTT. Its protein is CASSLAPRSGSPLHF.

J is TRBJ2-7 and V is TRBV28, with 7 nucleotides matching TRBD2. After removal of 3 bases from V and 2 bases from J, the junction contained 1 base not matched to a gene. CDR3 size: 13 residues. Germline V gene sequence: CDR1 MDHEN, CDR2 SYDVKM. In nucleotides, the CDR3 is TGTGCCAGCAGTTTGGGGAGGGCCTACGAGCAGTACTTC. Its translation: CASSLGRAYEQYF.

The rearrangement links TRBV21-1 to TRBJ1-4; TRBD1, the table's D call, lacks a check against the DNA. TRBV21-1 is a known pseudogene. This CDR3 has 17 amino acids. The CDR3 region has the DNA TGTGCCAGCAGCAAACTGAGAGGACAGGGGGCGGGTGAAAAACTGTTTTTT. Protein: CASSKLRGQGAGEKLFF.

The chain couples TRBV12-3 or TRBV12-4 to TRBJ1-1; a possible D gene is TRBD1 (5 bases). CDR3 length: 13 residues. V was pared by 3 bases and J by 4 bases, with 9 bases between. The DNA of the CDR3 is TGTGCCAGCAGTTTTGCCGGGGGCACTGAAGCTTTCTTT. It yields the protein CASSFAGGTEAFF.

This chain joins TRBV28 and TRBJ2-6; 12 bases align to TRBD1. Germline CDR1 is MDHEN and CDR2 is SYDVKM. V was pared by 6 bases and J by 1 base, with 10 bases of the junction left unmatched. This CDR3 has 19 amino acids. As DNA, the CDR3 is TGTGCCAGCAGCCCACCCTTGGGACAGGGGGCATCTGGGGCCAACGTCCTGACTTTC. Its protein is CASSPPLGQGASGANVLTF.

The chain links TRBV5-6 to TRBJ1-4; D possibly corresponds to TRBD1 (5 bases). Per germline, CDR1 SGHDT and CDR2 YYEEEE. V lost 2 bases, J lost 0 bases, and 8 bases lay in between. The CDR3 sequence is 15 residues long. CDR3 amino acids: CASSFAGSTNEKLFF. CDR3 in DNA: TGTGCCAGCAGCTTCGCAGGGTCAACTAATGAAAAACTGTTTTTT. The full variable domain, in which reference TRBV5-6 and TRBJ1-4 provide the parts outside the CDR3, is DAGVTQSPTHLIKTRGQQVTLRCSPKSGHDTVSWYQQALGQGPQFIFQYYEEEERQRGNFPDRFSGHQFPNYSSELNVNALLLGDSALYLCASSFAGSTNEKLFFGSGTQLSVL.

This chain connects TRBV7-2 to TRBJ2-3; D is possibly TRBD2 (6 bases). The CDR3 loop spans 17 amino acids. V gave up 0 bases and J gave up 3 bases, with 16 bases separating them. The germline CDR1 and CDR2 sequences are SGHTA and FQGNSA. In nucleotides, the CDR3 is TGTGCCAGCAGCTTAGCGAGGGCGGTGGAGGGGACAGATACGCAGTATTTT. This translates into CASSLARAVEGTDTQYF.

Here the CDR3 DNA reads TGTGCCACCAGCATCAATCCCGGGACAGGGGGCCTCAACTATGGCTACACCTTC. Translated, it gives CATSINPGTGGLNYGYTF. The chain combines TRBV15 with TRBJ1-2; 12 bases are a match to TRBD1. The CDR3 has 18 residues. The V gene's germline CDR1 is LNHNV and CDR2 YYDKDF (reference sequence). V dropped 4 bases and J dropped 2; count of bases not matched to a gene: 11.

This sequence joins TRBV9 and TRBJ1-2, with D perhaps TRBD1 (5 bases). From germline, CDR1 is SGDLS and CDR2 YYNGEE. V dropped 3 bases and J dropped 8 bases, with 8 bases sitting between them. This CDR3 has 11 residues. The DNA of the CDR3 is TGTGCCAGCAGCGCAGGGTACGGCTACACCTTC. Protein sequence: CASSAGYGYTF.

The chain has TRBV5-1 and TRBJ1-6; D possibly corresponds to TRBD1 (6 bases). The CDR3 contains 14 residues. The V gene lost 0 bases and the J gene lost 8 bases, with 9 bases spanning the gap. The germline V gene has CDR1 SGHRS and CDR2 YFSETQ. The CDR3 DNA reads TGCGCCAGCAGCTTGGAAGCAGGGGATTCACCCCTCCACTTT. This encodes CASSLEAGDSPLHF.

The rearrangement uses TRBV2 and TRBJ2-7; TRBD1 aligns across 11 bases. The CDR3 loop spans 13 amino acids. The J segment lost 4 bases and the V segment lost 6 bases, leaving 2 bases of the junction unmatched. Germline lookup yields CDR1 SNHLY and CDR2 FYNNEI. The CDR3 protein is CASSGTGGYEQYF. The CDR3 DNA sequence: TGTGCCAGCAGCGGGACAGGGGGGTACGAGCAGTACTTC.